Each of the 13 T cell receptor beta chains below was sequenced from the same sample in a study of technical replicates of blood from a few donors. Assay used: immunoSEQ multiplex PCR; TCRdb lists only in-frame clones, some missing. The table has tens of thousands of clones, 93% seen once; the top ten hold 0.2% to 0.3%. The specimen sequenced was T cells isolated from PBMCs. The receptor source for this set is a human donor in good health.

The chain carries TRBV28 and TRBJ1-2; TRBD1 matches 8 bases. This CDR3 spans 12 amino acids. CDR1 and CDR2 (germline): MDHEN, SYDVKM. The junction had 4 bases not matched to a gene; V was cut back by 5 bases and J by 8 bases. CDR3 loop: CASSRQGYGYTF. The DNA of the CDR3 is TGTGCCAGCAGTCGACAGGGGTACGGCTACACCTTC.

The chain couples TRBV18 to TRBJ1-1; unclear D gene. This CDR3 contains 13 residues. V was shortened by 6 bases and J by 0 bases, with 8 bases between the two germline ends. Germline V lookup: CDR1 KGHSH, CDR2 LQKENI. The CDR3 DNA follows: TGTGCCAGCTCCGAGGGTATGAACACTGAAGCTTTCTTT. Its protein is CASSEGMNTEAFF.

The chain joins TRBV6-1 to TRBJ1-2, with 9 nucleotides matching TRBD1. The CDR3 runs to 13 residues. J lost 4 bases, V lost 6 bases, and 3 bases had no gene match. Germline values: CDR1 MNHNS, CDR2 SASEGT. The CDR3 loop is CASRGDRAYGYTF. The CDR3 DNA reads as TGTGCCAGCAGAGGGGACAGGGCCTATGGCTACACCTTC.

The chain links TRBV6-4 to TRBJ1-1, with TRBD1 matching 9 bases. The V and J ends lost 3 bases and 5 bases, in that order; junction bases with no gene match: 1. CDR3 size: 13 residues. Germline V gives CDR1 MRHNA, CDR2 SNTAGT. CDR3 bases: TGTGCCAGCAGTGAGGACAGGGGTACTGAAGCTTTCTTT. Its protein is CASSEDRGTEAFF.

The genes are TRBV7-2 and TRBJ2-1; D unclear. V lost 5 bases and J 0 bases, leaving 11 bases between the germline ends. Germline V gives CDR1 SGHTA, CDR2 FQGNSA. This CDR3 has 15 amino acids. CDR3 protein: CASSPVWSSYNEQFF. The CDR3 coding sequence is TGTGCCAGCAGCCCTGTCTGGAGCTCCTACAATGAGCAGTTCTTC.

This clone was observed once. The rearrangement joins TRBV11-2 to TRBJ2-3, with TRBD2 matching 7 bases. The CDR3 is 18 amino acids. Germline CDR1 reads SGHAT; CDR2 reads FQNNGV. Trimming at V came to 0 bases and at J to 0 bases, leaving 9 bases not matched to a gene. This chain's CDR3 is CASSLDIRPGLSTDTQYF. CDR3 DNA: TGTGCCAGCAGCTTAGATATTCGGCCGGGACTAAGCACAGATACGCAGTATTTT.

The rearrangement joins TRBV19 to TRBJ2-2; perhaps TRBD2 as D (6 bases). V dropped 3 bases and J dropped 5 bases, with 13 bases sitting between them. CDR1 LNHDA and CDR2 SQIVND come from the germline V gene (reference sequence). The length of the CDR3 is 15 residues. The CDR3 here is CASSIWEDGTGELFF. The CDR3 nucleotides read TGTGCCAGTAGTATTTGGGAGGATGGAACCGGGGAGCTGTTTTTT.

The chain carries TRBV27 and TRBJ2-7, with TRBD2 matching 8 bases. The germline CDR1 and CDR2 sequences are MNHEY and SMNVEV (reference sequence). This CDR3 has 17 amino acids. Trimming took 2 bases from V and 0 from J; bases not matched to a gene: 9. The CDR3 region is CASSLRLSGGISYEQYF. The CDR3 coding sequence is TGTGCCAGCAGTTTAAGGCTCTCGGGAGGGATCTCCTACGAGCAGTACTTC.

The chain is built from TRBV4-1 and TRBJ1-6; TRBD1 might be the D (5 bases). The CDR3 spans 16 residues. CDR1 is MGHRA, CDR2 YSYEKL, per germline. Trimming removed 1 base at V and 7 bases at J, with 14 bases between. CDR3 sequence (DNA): TGCGCCAGCAGCCAAGTGGCGGGACCGATGAATTCACCCCTCCACTTT. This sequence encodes CASSQVAGPMNSPLHF.

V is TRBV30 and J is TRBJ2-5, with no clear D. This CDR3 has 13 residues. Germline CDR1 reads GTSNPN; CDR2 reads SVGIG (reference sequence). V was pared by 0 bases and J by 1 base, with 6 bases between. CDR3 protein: CAWSVQSQETQYF. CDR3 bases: TGTGCCTGGAGTGTACAGAGCCAAGAGACCCAGTACTTC.

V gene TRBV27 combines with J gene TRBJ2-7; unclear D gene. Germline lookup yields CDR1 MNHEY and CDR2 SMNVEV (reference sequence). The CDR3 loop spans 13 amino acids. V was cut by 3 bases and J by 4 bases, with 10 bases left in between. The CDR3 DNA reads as TGTGCCAGCAGTTTTTCCCTCGGTTACGAGCAGTACTTC. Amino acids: CASSFSLGYEQYF.

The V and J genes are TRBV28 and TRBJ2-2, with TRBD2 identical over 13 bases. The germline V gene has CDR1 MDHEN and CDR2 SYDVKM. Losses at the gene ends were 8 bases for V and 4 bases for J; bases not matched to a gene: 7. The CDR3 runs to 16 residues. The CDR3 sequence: CASEGTSGISTGELFF. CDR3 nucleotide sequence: TGTGCCAGCGAAGGGACTAGCGGGATCAGCACCGGGGAGCTGTTTTTT.

CDR3 loop: CASRQGGRDTEAFF. Written as DNA, the CDR3 is TGTGCCAGTAGACAAGGGGGCAGGGACACTGAAGCTTTCTTT. V is TRBV19 and J is TRBJ1-1; 7 nucleotides line up with TRBD1. CDR1 is LNHDA, CDR2 SQIVND, per germline (reference sequence). The CDR3 contains 14 residues. J lost 3 bases, V lost 6 bases, and 7 bases had no gene match. Variable domain in full (rest from reference TRBV19 and TRBJ1-1): DGGITQSPKYLFRKEGQNVTLSCEQNLNHDAMYWYRQDPGQGLRLIYYSQIVNDFQKGDIAEGYSVSREKKESFPLTVTSAQKNPTAFYLCASRQGGRDTEAFFGQGTRLTVV.